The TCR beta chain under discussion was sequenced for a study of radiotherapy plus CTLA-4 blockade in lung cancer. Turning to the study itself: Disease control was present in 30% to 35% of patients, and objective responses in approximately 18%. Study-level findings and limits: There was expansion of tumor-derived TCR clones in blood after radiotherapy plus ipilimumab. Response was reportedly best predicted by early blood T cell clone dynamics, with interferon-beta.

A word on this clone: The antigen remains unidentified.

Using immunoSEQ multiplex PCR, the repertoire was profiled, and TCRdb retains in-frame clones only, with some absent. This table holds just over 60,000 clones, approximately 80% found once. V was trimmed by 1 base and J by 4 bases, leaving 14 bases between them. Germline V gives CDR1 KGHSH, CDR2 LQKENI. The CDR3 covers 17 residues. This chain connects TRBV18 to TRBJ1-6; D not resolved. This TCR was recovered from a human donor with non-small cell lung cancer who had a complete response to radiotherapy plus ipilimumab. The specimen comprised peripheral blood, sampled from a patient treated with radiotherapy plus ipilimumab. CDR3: CASSPLPAGAYNSPLHF. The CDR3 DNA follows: TGTGCCAGCTCACCACTGCCCGCCGGAGCGTATAATTCACCCCTCCACTTT.